This T cell receptor (beta chain) was sequenced for a study of shared clonotypes between healthy human individuals. Healthy HIV-negative adults with no recent acute infections or vaccinations were recruited as donors. Some clones are missing from TCRdb's copy, which holds only in-frame ones; the method was immunoSEQ multiplex PCR. The table has about 1.1 million clones, approximately 78% seen once. Sample: memory CD4+ T cells from PBMCs. The subset denotes: CD45RA-negative fraction. The sequence was obtained from a man younger than 30 in good health. Some clones in this sample may be carry-over from other donors' samples.

This chain's CDR3 is CASNIGQGTEKLFF. The CDR3 DNA reads TGTGCCAGCAACATAGGACAGGGGACTGAAAAACTGTTTTTT. V usage is TRBV28 and J usage is TRBJ1-4; the match to TRBD1 covers 9 bases. Trimming cost V 7 bases and J 7 bases; bases outside gene matches: 7. The CDR3 covers 14 residues. Per the germline V gene, CDR1 is MDHEN and CDR2 is SYDVKM.